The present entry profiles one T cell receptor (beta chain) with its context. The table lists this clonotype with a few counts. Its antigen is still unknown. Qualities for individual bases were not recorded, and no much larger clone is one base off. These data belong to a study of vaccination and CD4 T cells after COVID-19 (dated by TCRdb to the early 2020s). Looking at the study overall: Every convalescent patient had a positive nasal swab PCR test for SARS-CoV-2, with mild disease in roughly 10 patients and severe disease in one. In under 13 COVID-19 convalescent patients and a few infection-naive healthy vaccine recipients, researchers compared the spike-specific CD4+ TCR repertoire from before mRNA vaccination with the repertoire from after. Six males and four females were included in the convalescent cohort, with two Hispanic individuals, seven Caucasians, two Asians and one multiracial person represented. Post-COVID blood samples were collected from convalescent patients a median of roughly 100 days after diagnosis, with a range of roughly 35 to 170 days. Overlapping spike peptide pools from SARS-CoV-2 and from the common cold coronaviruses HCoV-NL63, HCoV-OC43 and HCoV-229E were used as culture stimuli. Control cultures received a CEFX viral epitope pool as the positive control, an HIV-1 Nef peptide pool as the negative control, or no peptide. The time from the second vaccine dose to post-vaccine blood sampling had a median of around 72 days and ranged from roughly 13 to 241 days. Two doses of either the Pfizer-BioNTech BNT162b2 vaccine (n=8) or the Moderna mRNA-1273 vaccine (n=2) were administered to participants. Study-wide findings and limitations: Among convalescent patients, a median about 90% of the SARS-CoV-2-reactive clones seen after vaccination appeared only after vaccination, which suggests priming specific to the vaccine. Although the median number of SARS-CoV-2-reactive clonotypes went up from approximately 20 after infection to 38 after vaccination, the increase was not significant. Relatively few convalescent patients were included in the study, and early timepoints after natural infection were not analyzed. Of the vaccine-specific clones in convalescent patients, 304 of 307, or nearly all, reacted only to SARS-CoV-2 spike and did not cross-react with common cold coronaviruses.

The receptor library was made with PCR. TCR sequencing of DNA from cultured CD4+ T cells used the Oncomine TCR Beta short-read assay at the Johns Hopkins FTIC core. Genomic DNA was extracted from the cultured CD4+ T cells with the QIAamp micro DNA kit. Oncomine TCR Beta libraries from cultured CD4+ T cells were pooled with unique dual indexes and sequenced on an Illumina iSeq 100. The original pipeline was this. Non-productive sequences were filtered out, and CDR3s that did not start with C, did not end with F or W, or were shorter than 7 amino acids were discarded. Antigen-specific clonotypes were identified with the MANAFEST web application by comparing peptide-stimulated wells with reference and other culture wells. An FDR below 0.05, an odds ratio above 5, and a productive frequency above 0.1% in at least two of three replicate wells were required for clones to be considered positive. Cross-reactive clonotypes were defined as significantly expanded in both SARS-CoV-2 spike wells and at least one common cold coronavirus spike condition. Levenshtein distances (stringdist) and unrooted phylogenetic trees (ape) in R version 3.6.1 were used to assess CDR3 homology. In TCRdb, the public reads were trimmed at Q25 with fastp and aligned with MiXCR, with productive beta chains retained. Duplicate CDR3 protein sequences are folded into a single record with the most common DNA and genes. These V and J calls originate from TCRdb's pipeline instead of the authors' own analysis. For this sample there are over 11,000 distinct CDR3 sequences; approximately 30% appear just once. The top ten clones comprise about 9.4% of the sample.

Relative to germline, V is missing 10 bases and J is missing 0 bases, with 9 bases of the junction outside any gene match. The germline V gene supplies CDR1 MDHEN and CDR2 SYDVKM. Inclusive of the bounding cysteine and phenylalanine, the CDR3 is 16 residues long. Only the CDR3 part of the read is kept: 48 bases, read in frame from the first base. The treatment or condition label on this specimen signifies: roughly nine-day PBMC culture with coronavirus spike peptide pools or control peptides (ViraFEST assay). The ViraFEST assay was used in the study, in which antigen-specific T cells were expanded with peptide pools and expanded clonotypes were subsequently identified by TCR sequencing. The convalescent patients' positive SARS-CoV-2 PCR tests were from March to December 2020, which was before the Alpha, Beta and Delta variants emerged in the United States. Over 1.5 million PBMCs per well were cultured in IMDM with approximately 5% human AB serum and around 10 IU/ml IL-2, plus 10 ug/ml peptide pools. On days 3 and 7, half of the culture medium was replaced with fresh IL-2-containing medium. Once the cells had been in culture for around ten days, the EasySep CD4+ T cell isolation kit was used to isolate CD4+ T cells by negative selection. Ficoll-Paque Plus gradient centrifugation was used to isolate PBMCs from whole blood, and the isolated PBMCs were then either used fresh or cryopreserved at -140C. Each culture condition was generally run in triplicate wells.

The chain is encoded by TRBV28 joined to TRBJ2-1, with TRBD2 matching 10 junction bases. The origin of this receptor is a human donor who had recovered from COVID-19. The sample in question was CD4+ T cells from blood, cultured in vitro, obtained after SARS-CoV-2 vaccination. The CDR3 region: CAIVSSGGSSYNEQFF. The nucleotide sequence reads TGTGCCATCGTAAGTAGCGGGGGGAGCTCCTACAATGAGCAGTTCTTC.